This T cell receptor beta chain came from a study of CXCR3-negative and CXCR3-positive naive CD8 T cells. The TRB libraries of cDNA were built by UMI-labeled 5' RACE. TCRdb reprocessed the 5' RACE reads, keeping one entry per CDR3 protein, no DNA. The listing contains under 75,000 distinct CDR3 sequences. Every individual CD8+ T cell subset underwent sorting in triplicate at 330,000 or so cells apiece. Whole-study findings and limits: Naive cells that were CXCR3-positive had more hydrophobic TRB CDR3s (compared with CXCR3-negative naive cells). Memory CD8+ cells had much lower diversity, and both naive subsets had comparably high diversity.

Per the germline V gene, CDR1 is SGHTA and CDR2 is FQGNSA. The CDR3 runs 18 residues. On this clonotype itself: No antigen is known for it.

The rearrangement uses TRBV7-2 and TRBJ1-1; absent DNA, TCRdb's TRBD1 call cannot be checked. Sequencing was done on a sample of naive CXCR3+ CD8+ T cells from blood. The subset is: CD45RO-CCR7+CD27+CD95- naive CD8+ T cells expressing CXCR3 (TNR3+). The source of this sequence is a human donor in good health. Some clones in this sample may be carry-over from other donors' samples. This CDR3 reads CASSLLTRRQGPNTEAFF.